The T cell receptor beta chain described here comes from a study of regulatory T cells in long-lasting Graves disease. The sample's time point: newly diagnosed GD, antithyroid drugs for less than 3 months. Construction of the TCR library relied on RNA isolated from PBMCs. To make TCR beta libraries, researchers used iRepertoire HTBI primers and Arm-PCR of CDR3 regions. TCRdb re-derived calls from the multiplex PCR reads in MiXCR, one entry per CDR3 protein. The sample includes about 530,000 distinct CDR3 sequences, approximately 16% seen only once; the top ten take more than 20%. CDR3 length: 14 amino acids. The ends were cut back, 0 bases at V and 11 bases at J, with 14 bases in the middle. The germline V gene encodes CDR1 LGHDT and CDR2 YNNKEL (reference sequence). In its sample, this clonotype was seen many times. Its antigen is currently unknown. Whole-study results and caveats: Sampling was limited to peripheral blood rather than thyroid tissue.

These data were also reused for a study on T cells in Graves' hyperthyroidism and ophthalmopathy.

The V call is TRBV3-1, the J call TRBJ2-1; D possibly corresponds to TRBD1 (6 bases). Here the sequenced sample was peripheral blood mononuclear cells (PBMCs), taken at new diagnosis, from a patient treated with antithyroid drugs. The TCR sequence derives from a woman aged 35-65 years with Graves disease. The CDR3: CASSQDGGQRKQFF. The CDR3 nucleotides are TGTGCCAGCAGCCAAGATGGAGGACAGCGGAAGCAGTTCTTC.